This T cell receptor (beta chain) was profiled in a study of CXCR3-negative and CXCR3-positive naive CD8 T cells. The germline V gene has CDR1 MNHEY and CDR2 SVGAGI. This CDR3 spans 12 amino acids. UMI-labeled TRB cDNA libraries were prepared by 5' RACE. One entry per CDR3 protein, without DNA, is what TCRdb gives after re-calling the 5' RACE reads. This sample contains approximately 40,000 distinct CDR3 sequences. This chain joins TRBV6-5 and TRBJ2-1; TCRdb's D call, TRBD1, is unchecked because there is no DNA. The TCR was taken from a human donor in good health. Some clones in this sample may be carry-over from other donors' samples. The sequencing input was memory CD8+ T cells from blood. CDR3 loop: CASSCLDRGQFF.